This entry lists 24 T cell receptor beta chains sequenced from one sample in a study of graft-versus-host responses after intestinal transplantation. Profiling relied on immunoSEQ multiplex PCR, and the TCRdb table lists in-frame clones only, not all of them. The sample lists about 47,000 clones; about 95% were seen once. For these TCRs, the target antigens are not known. Material: unstimulated CD8+ T cells sorted from spleen or lymph node cells, obtained before transplant. These receptors were obtained from a human donor who was the organ donor for an intestinal transplant.

In DNA, the CDR3 is TGCGCCAGCAGCGTAGGACAGGGGTTTGGCTATGGCTACACCTTC. Amino acids: CASSVGQGFGYGYTF. This chain links TRBV5-1 with TRBJ1-2, with 9 nucleotides matching TRBD1. Germline values: CDR1 SGHRS, CDR2 YFSETQ. Trimming at V came to 4 bases and at J to 4 bases, leaving 8 bases not matched to a gene. The CDR3 covers 15 residues.

The chain employs TRBV4-1 and TRBJ2-7; maybe TRBD1 (6 bases). The CDR3 consists of 16 residues. Germline V gene data show CDR1 as MGHRA and CDR2 as YSYEKL. V was trimmed by 3 bases and J by 1 base, leaving 16 bases between them. The CDR3 loop reads CASSQTGRGESYEQYF. In DNA form, the CDR3 reads TGCGCCAGCAGCCAGACTGGCAGGGGCGAATCCTACGAGCAGTACTTC.

The chain carries TRBV6-5 and TRBJ2-1; unclear D gene. Germline V gives CDR1 MNHEY, CDR2 SVGAGI. Deletions cut 5 bases from V and 8 bases from J, with 7 bases between. This CDR3 region has 11 residues. Here the CDR3 DNA reads TGTGCCAGCAGTAAACACCATGAGCAGTTCTTC. It codes for CASSKHHEQFF.

This clone was seen just once. The gene calls are TRBV5-1 and TRBJ2-2, with 13 bases identical to TRBD2. The CDR3 length is 19 residues. V dropped 1 base and J dropped 3; count of bases not matched to a gene: 9. Germline V CDR1 and CDR2: SGHRS, YFSETQ. The CDR3 reads CASSLIWTSGGVDTGELFF. CDR3 bases: TGCGCCAGCAGCTTGATCTGGACTAGCGGGGGAGTTGACACCGGGGAGCTGTTTTTT.

The chain is built from TRBV7-9 and TRBJ1-2; 9 bases align to TRBD1. J lost 4 bases, V lost 2 bases, and 5 bases had no gene match. From germline, CDR1 is SEHNR and CDR2 FQNEAQ (reference sequence). The length of the CDR3 is 15 residues. CDR3 region: CASSLPQGAIYGYTF. The CDR3 nucleotides are TGTGCCAGCAGCTTACCACAGGGGGCAATCTATGGCTACACCTTC.

J is TRBJ2-7 and V is TRBV4-1, with D perhaps matching TRBD1 (6 bases). V was shortened by 3 bases and J by 3 bases, with 12 bases between the two germline ends. The CDR3 loop spans 14 amino acids. Germline CDR1 reads MGHRA; CDR2 reads YSYEKL. CDR3: CASSHPQQGYEQYF. The CDR3, as DNA: TGCGCCAGCAGCCACCCCCAACAGGGCTACGAGCAGTACTTC.

This clone occurred once. V gene TRBV7-9 combines with J gene TRBJ2-7; D remains ambiguous. The CDR3 sequence is 15 residues long. Germline values: CDR1 SEHNR, CDR2 FQNEAQ (reference sequence). Trimming stripped 0 bases from V and 2 bases from J, with 11 bases between. CDR3 nucleotide sequence: TGTGCCAGCAGCTTAGCCTCGACGGCTACCTACGAGCAGTACTTC. Its protein product is CASSLASTATYEQYF.

The rearrangement uses TRBV6-5 and TRBJ2-3, with 7 positions matching TRBD1. Germline V CDR1 and CDR2: MNHEY, SVGAGI. V dropped 0 bases and J dropped 2; count of bases not matched to a gene: 2. The CDR3 covers 15 residues. The CDR3 spells CASSYSGTDTDTQYF. CDR3 nucleotide sequence: TGTGCCAGCAGTTACTCCGGGACAGACACAGATACGCAGTATTTT.

The gene calls are TRBV30 and TRBJ2-7; D gene uncertain. V gave up 1 base and J gave up 1 base, with 8 bases separating them. Germline assignment: CDR1 GTSNPN and CDR2 SVGIG (reference sequence). CDR3 length: 13 amino acids. The CDR3 sequence is CAWSAARSYEQYF. The CDR3 nucleotides read TGTGCCTGGAGTGCCGCCAGGTCCTACGAGCAGTACTTC.

Here the CDR3 reads CASSASLGQGGSSSGNTIYF. In DNA form, the CDR3 reads TGTGCCAGCAGCGCGTCATTGGGACAGGGGGGATCCTCATCTGGAAACACCATATATTTT. The chain employs TRBV9 and TRBJ1-3; 11 nucleotides line up with TRBD1. The V gene's germline CDR1 is SGDLS and CDR2 YYNGEE. J gave up 1 base and V 3 bases, and 15 bases lay outside the gene matches. CDR3 size: 20 residues.

This chain uses TRBV27 with TRBJ1-2; TRBD1 matches at 12 bases. The CDR3 loop spans 16 amino acids. The ends lost 6 bases at V and 2 bases at J; junction bases unmatched: 7. CDR1 and CDR2 from the germline V gene are MNHEY and SMNVEV (reference sequence). CDR3: CASRLTGTGGNYGYTF. The CDR3, as DNA: TGTGCCAGCAGGCTTACCGGGACAGGGGGCAACTATGGCTACACCTTC.

The V and J genes are TRBV11-3 and TRBJ2-5; weak D call: TRBD1 (6 bases). Looked up from germline, CDR1 is SGHNT and CDR2 is YENEEA. The CDR3 loop spans 16 amino acids. Trimming removed 3 bases from V and 5 bases from J, with 19 bases in between. The CDR3 DNA is TGTGCCAGCAGCTTCCCTGTGACAGGCCTCCGGGAGACCCAGTACTTC. It is translated as CASSFPVTGLRETQYF.

The V gene is TRBV30, the J gene TRBJ2-5; D remains ambiguous. Trimming took 1 base from V and 4 from J, leaving 10 bases between them. The CDR3 has 13 residues. From germline, CDR1 is GTSNPN and CDR2 SVGIG (reference sequence). This chain's CDR3 is CAWSGYLGETQYF. The CDR3 nucleotides read TGTGCCTGGAGTGGATACTTGGGAGAGACCCAGTACTTC.

The V gene is TRBV11-2, the J gene TRBJ2-1, with 9 bases aligning to TRBD2. There are 15 residues in the CDR3. The trim removed 2 bases at V and 1 base at J, leaving 0 bases unmatched. The germline gives CDR1 SGHAT, CDR2 FQNNGV. DNA for the CDR3: TGTGCCAGCAGCTTACTAGCGGGGTCCTACAATGAGCAGTTCTTC. It encodes CASSLLAGSYNEQFF.

The J gene is TRBJ2-5, the V gene TRBV28, with D possibly TRBD2 on 5 matching bases. The germline V gene has CDR1 MDHEN and CDR2 SYDVKM. This CDR3 has 16 residues. Trimming removed 3 bases at V and 5 bases at J, with 19 bases between. The CDR3 region has the DNA TGTGCCAGCAGTTTTTTGACGGCGGGCTGGGAGGAGACCCAGTACTTC. Translation gives CASSFLTAGWEETQYF.

This rearrangement joins TRBV6-4 to TRBJ2-7, with 8 bases identical to TRBD2. The ends lost 9 bases at V and 2 bases at J; junction bases unmatched: 12. The CDR3 is 15 amino acids. The germline V gene encodes CDR1 MRHNA and CDR2 SNTAGT. The DNA for the CDR3 is TGTGCCAGGCACGAGACTAGCGCGGGGACCTACGAGCAGTACTTC. It encodes CARHETSAGTYEQYF.

The V gene is TRBV5-1, the J gene TRBJ2-1, with D perhaps given as TRBD1 or TRBD2 (6 bases each). Trimming removed 0 bases at V and 5 bases at J, with 12 bases between. Germline V gives CDR1 SGHRS, CDR2 YFSETQ. There are 15 residues in the CDR3. The DNA of the CDR3 is TGCGCCAGCAGCTTGGCTGGGGGGCACAACAATGAGCAGTTCTTC. Its protein is CASSLAGGHNNEQFF. Combining the CDR3 with reference TRBV5-1 and TRBJ2-1 gives the whole variable domain KAGVTQTPRYLIKTRGQQVTLSCSPISGHRSVSWYQQTPGQGLQFLFEYFSETQRNKGNFPGRFSGRQFSNSRSEMNVSTLELGDSALYLCASSLAGGHNNEQFFGPGTRLTVL.

This chain joins TRBV19 and TRBJ2-1, with 12 bases matching TRBD2. This CDR3 spans 15 amino acids. Losses at the gene ends were 7 bases for V and 4 bases for J; bases not matched to a gene: 5. The germline V gene encodes CDR1 LNHDA and CDR2 SQIVND (reference sequence). The CDR3 loop is CASTVGLAGYNEQFF. The CDR3 nucleotides are TGTGCCAGTACCGTGGGACTAGCGGGTTACAATGAGCAGTTCTTC.

The chain uses TRBV5-4 and TRBJ1-1; perhaps TRBD1 as D (6 bases). This CDR3 contains 15 residues. Per the germline V gene, CDR1 is SGHNT and CDR2 is YYREEE (reference sequence). V was clipped by 2 bases and J by 3 bases, with 14 bases between them. CDR3 sequence: CASSLKGGAHTEAFF. The CDR3 DNA reads as TGTGCCAGCAGCTTAAAGGGGGGGGCGCACACTGAAGCTTTCTTT.

V is TRBV30 and J is TRBJ2-6, with D perhaps matching TRBD2 (5 bases). Germline V gene sequence: CDR1 GTSNPN, CDR2 SVGIG (reference sequence). This CDR3 has 14 amino acids. Trimming left V 4 bases short and J 2 bases short, with 9 bases between. The CDR3 DNA reads TGTGCCTGGACTGAGGGAGCTGGGGCCAACGTCCTGACTTTC. Protein sequence: CAWTEGAGANVLTF.

This chain joins TRBV4-1 and TRBJ2-1; 7 nucleotides align to TRBD2. Trimming cost V 0 bases and J 1 base; bases outside gene matches: 3. Germline values: CDR1 MGHRA, CDR2 YSYEKL. The CDR3 has 16 residues. CDR3 DNA: TGCGCCAGCAGCCAAGAAGTCGGGGGGTCCTACAATGAGCAGTTCTTC. Protein product: CASSQEVGGSYNEQFF.

This clone has only one observation. The chain recombines TRBV2 with TRBJ1-6; D is unclear. Trimming removed 6 bases from V and 7 bases from J, with 7 bases in between. Per the germline V gene, CDR1 is SNHLY and CDR2 is FYNNEI. There are 12 residues in the CDR3. In DNA form, the CDR3 reads TGTGCCAGCAGGGTAGGAAATTCACCCCTCCACTTT. Its protein product is CASRVGNSPLHF.

This clone was picked up one time. The CDR3 spells CASSGSGAGWSYEQYF. As DNA, the CDR3 is TGTGCCAGCAGCGGTTCAGGGGCGGGGTGGTCCTACGAGCAGTACTTC. The chain uses TRBV11-2 and TRBJ2-7; perhaps D is TRBD1 or TRBD2 (6 bases each). The CDR3 covers 16 residues. V lost 5 bases, J lost 1 base, and 18 bases lay in between. The germline V gene has CDR1 SGHAT and CDR2 FQNNGV.

The chain carries TRBV11-2 and TRBJ2-7; D may be TRBD2 (7 bases). There are 18 residues in the CDR3. Germline values: CDR1 SGHAT, CDR2 FQNNGV. The V gene lost 0 bases and the J gene lost 7 bases, with 25 bases spanning the gap. The DNA for the CDR3 is TGTGCCAGCAGCTTAGAGATTTGGGGCGGGGGCCAAGCAATGGAGCAGTACTTC. Its protein product is CASSLEIWGGGQAMEQYF.